What follows are 9 T cell receptor beta chains derived from one specimen sequenced in a study of shared clonotypes between healthy human individuals. Assay: immunoSEQ multiplex PCR; the TCRdb copy retains only in-frame clones and omits some. The sample shows about 980,000 clones, 76% of them seen only once. What was sequenced was memory CD4+ T cells sorted from blood. Subset specified: CD45RA-negative fraction. The receptors here all came from a man in his late teens or twenties in good health.

J is TRBJ2-2 and V is TRBV2; D perhaps matches TRBD2 (5 bases). The CDR3 covers 14 residues. Germline values: CDR1 SNHLY, CDR2 FYNNEI. Trimming took 4 bases from V and 4 from J, leaving 10 bases between them. For the CDR3, the DNA is TGTGCCAGCAGTGCGGACTCTATCACCGGGGAGCTGTTTTTT. This encodes CASSADSITGELFF.

Of note for this clone: Other DNA sequences from this sample encode an identical CDR3 as well. The CDR3 nucleotides read TGTGCCAGCAGTTCCCCTGACAGGACCAATCAGCCCCAGCATTTT. Amino acids: CASSSPDRTNQPQHF. The chain links TRBV28 to TRBJ1-5; a possible D gene is TRBD1 (6 bases). The CDR3 runs to 15 residues. CDR1 MDHEN and CDR2 SYDVKM come from the germline V gene. V shed 4 bases and J shed 3 bases, with 13 bases lying between them.

The sample holds a few counts of this clone. The CDR3, as DNA: TGCGCCAGCAGCCGGGCGGTCCCAGAGACCCAGTACTTC. This translates into CASSRAVPETQYF. The chain carries TRBV4-1 and TRBJ2-5, with D uncertain. This CDR3 contains 13 residues. From germline, CDR1 is MGHRA and CDR2 YSYEKL. V was clipped by 4 bases and J by 4 bases, with 10 bases between them.

This clone was seen only once. The genes are TRBV5-1 and TRBJ2-1; D is undetermined. Germline V lookup: CDR1 SGHRS, CDR2 YFSETQ. The V end lost 4 bases, the J end lost 7 bases, and 12 bases lay between the germline ends. The CDR3 has 13 amino acids. The CDR3 coding sequence is TGCGCCAGCAGCGGACCGGGTCTGAATGAGCAGTTCTTC. This gives the protein CASSGPGLNEQFF. Complete variable domain (other parts from reference TRBV5-1 and TRBJ2-1): KAGVTQTPRYLIKTRGQQVTLSCSPISGHRSVSWYQQTPGQGLQFLFEYFSETQRNKGNFPGRFSGRQFSNSRSEMNVSTLELGDSALYLCASSGPGLNEQFFGPGTRLTVL.

The chain has TRBV11-2 and TRBJ2-4; D unclear. Looked up from germline, CDR1 is SGHAT and CDR2 is FQNNGV. V was trimmed by 1 base and J by 2 bases, leaving 12 bases between them. The CDR3 runs to 16 residues. This CDR3 is CASSLARQSTKNIQYF. The DNA of the CDR3 is TGTGCCAGCAGCTTAGCAAGGCAGTCCACCAAAAACATTCAGTACTTC.

The J gene is TRBJ1-2, the V gene TRBV20-1; weak D call: TRBD1 (6 bases). This CDR3 has 11 residues. The V gene's germline CDR1 is DFQATT and CDR2 SNEGSKA (reference sequence). V lost 5 bases to trimming and J lost 8 bases, with 12 bases between them. CDR3 loop: CSAYRVGGYTF. The CDR3 region has the DNA TGCAGTGCTTACAGGGTAGGCGGCTACACCTTC.

The chain carries TRBV27 and TRBJ2-1, with 7 bases lining up with TRBD1. The CDR3 totals 13 residues. V trimming: 4 bases; J trimming: 7 bases; junction bases outside the gene matches: 4. Germline loops: CDR1 MNHEY, CDR2 SMNVEV (reference sequence). CDR3 in DNA: TGTGCCAGCAGTTCGACAGGGCGGAATGAGCAGTTCTTC. As protein: CASSSTGRNEQFF.

This clone has only one observation. Distinct nucleotide sequences in the sample also encode this CDR3. The V and J genes are TRBV7-9 and TRBJ1-4; no clear D gene. Germline V lookup: CDR1 SEHNR, CDR2 FQNEAQ (reference sequence). V was clipped by 5 bases and J by 5 bases, with 12 bases between them. This CDR3 spans 14 amino acids. CDR3 residues: CASSTTVGNEKLFF. As DNA, the CDR3 is TGTGCCAGCAGCACGACTGTAGGAAATGAAAAACTGTTTTTT.

V is TRBV7-8 and J is TRBJ1-2; a weak D match, TRBD1 (6 bases). The length of the CDR3 is 13 residues. Germline V gives CDR1 SGHVS, CDR2 FQNEAQ. Trimming removed 6 bases at V and 5 bases at J, with 13 bases between. In nucleotides, the CDR3 is TGTGCCAGCAGTCCGGGGGCCAAGTATGGCTACACCTTC. Its translation is CASSPGAKYGYTF.